Listed here are 18 T cell receptor beta chains from one sample, sequenced in a study of shared clonotypes between healthy human individuals. Using immunoSEQ multiplex PCR, the repertoire was profiled, and TCRdb retains in-frame clones only, with some absent. The data hold approximately 1,000,000 clones, with around three quarters observed a single time. Source material: memory CD4+ T cells from PBMCs. Subset denoted: CD45RA-negative fraction. The receptors were sampled from a man younger than 35 in good health. Some clones in this sample may be carry-over from other donors' samples.

The chain carries TRBV4-3 and TRBJ2-3; D gene uncertain. V lost 0 bases to trimming and J lost 0 bases, with 4 bases between them. Germline assignment: CDR1 LGHNA and CDR2 YSLEER. CDR3 length equals 14 residues. CDR3 region: CASSQDPSTDTQYF. In nucleotides, the CDR3 is TGCGCCAGCAGCCAAGACCCTAGCACAGATACGCAGTATTTT.

This clone came up a few times. The chain carries TRBV29-1 and TRBJ1-1; D is unclear. The germline CDR1 and CDR2 sequences are SQVTM and ANQGSEA. The CDR3 is 10 residues long. Trimming shortened V by 4 bases and J by 7 bases, and 7 bases separated the two germline ends. The CDR3 loop reads CSVVGREAFF. CDR3 DNA sequence: TGCAGCGTTGTAGGACGTGAAGCTTTCTTT.

About this clone: Other nucleotide sequences from this sample produce the same CDR3. The chain is built from TRBV6-5 and TRBJ2-7, with TRBD1 matching over 8 bases. The CDR3 contains 15 residues. The germline CDR1 and CDR2 sequences are MNHEY and SVGAGI. Unmatched junction bases numbered 8, after V lost 3 bases and J lost 4 bases. CDR3 DNA sequence: TGTGCCAGCAGTTATCGTGACAGGGGTTTTTACGAGCAGTACTTC. Translation: CASSYRDRGFYEQYF.

This chain links TRBV5-1 with TRBJ2-7, with TRBD2 identical over 12 bases. The length of the CDR3 is 18 residues. Per the germline V gene, CDR1 is SGHRS and CDR2 is YFSETQ. The ends lost 2 bases at V and 4 bases at J; junction bases unmatched: 13. The CDR3 sequence: CASSLELAGGKKSYEQYF. The DNA for the CDR3 is TGCGCCAGCAGCTTAGAACTAGCGGGAGGTAAAAAATCTTACGAGCAGTACTTC.

Comment on this clone: The sample carries other DNA sequences with the same CDR3. This chain joins TRBV6-4 and TRBJ2-1; 11 bases align to TRBD1. CDR3 length: 14 amino acids. The V segment lost 2 bases and the J segment 6 bases; nucleotides outside the gene matches: 0. Germline V gene data show CDR1 as MRHNA and CDR2 as SNTAGT. The CDR3 bases are TGTGCCAGCAGTGACGGGACAGGGGGCAATGAGCAGTTCTTC. It encodes CASSDGTGGNEQFF.

In DNA, the CDR3 is TGCGCCAGCAGCCTGGGAGCAGGGTGGGGCACTGAAGCTTTCTTT. It specifies CASSLGAGWGTEAFF. The chain joins TRBV5-1 to TRBJ1-1; possibly TRBD1 for D (5 bases). Trimming pared 4 bases from V and 4 bases from J, leaving 17 bases between. Germline CDR1 reads SGHRS; CDR2 reads YFSETQ. The CDR3 consists of 15 residues.

The chain has TRBV11-3 and TRBJ2-7; a possible D gene is TRBD2 (6 bases). The germline V gene has CDR1 SGHNT and CDR2 YENEEA. This CDR3 spans 14 amino acids. V was clipped by 1 base and J by 3 bases, with 10 bases between them. This chain's CDR3 is CASSLGSSGYEQYF. The CDR3 coding sequence is TGTGCCAGCAGCTTAGGGAGTAGCGGCTACGAGCAGTACTTC. Full variable domain (remainder filled in from reference TRBV11-3 and TRBJ2-7): EAGVVQSPRYKIIEKKQPVAFWCNPISGHNTLYWYLQNLGQGPELLIRYENEEAVDDSQLPKDRFSAERLKGVDSTLKIQPAELGDSAVYLCASSLGSSGYEQYFGPGTRLTVT.

V and J are TRBV4-1 and TRBJ2-3; D is perhaps TRBD1 (6 bases). The CDR3 has 15 amino acids. The germline CDR1 and CDR2 sequences are MGHRA and YSYEKL. The V gene lost 4 bases and the J gene lost 0 bases, with 11 bases spanning the gap. The chain's CDR3 is CASSLGDTSTDTQYF. The CDR3, as DNA: TGCGCCAGCAGCCTAGGGGACACTAGCACAGATACGCAGTATTTT.

The CDR3, as DNA: TGCGCCAGTTCGACAGGGTTCGCAGATACGCAGTATTTT. It translates to CASSTGFADTQYF. The chain employs TRBV5-1 and TRBJ2-3, with TRBD1 matching 7 bases. The ends lost 8 bases at V and 4 bases at J; junction bases unmatched: 7. CDR3 length: 13 residues. Germline V gene lookup returns CDR1 SGHRS and CDR2 YFSETQ.

This chain links TRBV5-6 with TRBJ2-5; a possible D gene is TRBD1 (5 bases). V was pared by 0 bases and J by 2 bases, with 11 bases between. The CDR3 has 15 residues. Germline loops: CDR1 SGHDT, CDR2 YYEEEE. CDR3 nucleotide sequence: TGTGCCAGCAGCTTGGTTGGCAGGGCACAAGAGACCCAGTACTTC. It codes for CASSLVGRAQETQYF.

Worth noting for this clone: A far larger clone is a single base away, which makes a read error likely. This sequence joins TRBV30 and TRBJ1-5; D is perhaps TRBD1 (5 bases). Germline-derived CDR1 and CDR2 are GTSNPN and SVGIG (reference sequence). The CDR3 is made up of 14 amino acids. The CDR3 loop reads CAWSVTGGNQHQHF. DNA for the CDR3: TGTGCCTGGAGTGTCACGGGGGGTAATCAGCACCAGCATTTT.

As to this clone: A much larger clonotype is one base distant, so this may be a read error. Other nucleotide sequences in the sample specify the same CDR3. The chain uses TRBV28 and TRBJ2-3, with D uncertain. Germline assignment: CDR1 MDHEN and CDR2 SYDVKM. The V and J ends lost 1 base and 3 bases respectively, with 2 bases between them. The CDR3 has 12 amino acids. The CDR3 region is CASSLLTDTQYF. As DNA, the CDR3 is TGTGCCAGCAGTTTATTGACAGATACGCAGTATTTT.

The chain recombines TRBV28 with TRBJ2-3, with 8 bases lining up with TRBD2. Germline V gene data show CDR1 as MDHEN and CDR2 as SYDVKM. The CDR3 is 15 residues long. The trim removed 11 bases at V and 0 bases at J, leaving 10 bases unmatched. CDR3 protein: CAHTIAGSSTDTQYF. The CDR3 region has the DNA TGTGCCCATACGATAGCGGGATCTAGCACAGATACGCAGTATTTT.

The CDR3 spells CASSPRQGSQDYEQYF. DNA of the CDR3: TGTGCCAGCTCACCCCGACAGGGCTCCCAAGATTACGAGCAGTACTTC. This chain uses TRBV18 with TRBJ2-7; TRBD1 matches 7 bases. V lost 3 bases to trimming and J lost 4 bases; unmatched junction nucleotides: 12. Germline V lookup: CDR1 KGHSH, CDR2 LQKENI. This CDR3 has 16 residues.

The CDR3 DNA follows: TGTGCCAGCTCACAGGACAGGGGCAATCAGCCCCAGCATTTT. Residues: CASSQDRGNQPQHF. The gene calls are TRBV18 and TRBJ1-5; TRBD1 matches at 8 bases. CDR3 length: 14 residues. V lost 4 bases, J lost 2 bases, and 1 base stayed unmatched. CDR1 KGHSH and CDR2 LQKENI come from the germline V gene. The whole variable domain, filled in from reference TRBV18 and TRBJ1-5, reads NAGVMQNPRHLVRRRGQEARLRCSPMKGHSHVYWYRQLPEEGLKFMVYLQKENIIDESGMPKERFSAEFPKEGPSILRIQQVVRGDSAAYFCASSQDRGNQPQHFGDGTRLSIL.

This clone showed up just a few times. The rearrangement uses TRBV5-1 and TRBJ2-2; the D gene is possibly TRBD2 (6 bases). Germline lookup yields CDR1 SGHRS and CDR2 YFSETQ. The V gene lost 2 bases and the J gene lost 9 bases, with 17 bases spanning the gap. This CDR3 has 15 amino acids. This CDR3 reads CASSFTSSGIRELFF. CDR3 in DNA: TGCGCCAGCAGCTTTACTAGCTCCGGTATTAGGGAGCTGTTTTTT.

This clone was found a few times. This rearrangement joins TRBV5-1 to TRBJ2-4; 10 bases line up with TRBD2. Germline V lookup: CDR1 SGHRS, CDR2 YFSETQ. V lost 4 bases and J lost 6; bases outside the gene matches: 7. This CDR3 region has 15 residues. The CDR3 is CASSPGTSAGNIQYF. The CDR3 coding sequence is TGCGCCAGCAGCCCGGGGACTAGCGCTGGAAACATTCAGTACTTC. Full variable domain (missing parts from reference TRBV5-1 and TRBJ2-4): KAGVTQTPRYLIKTRGQQVTLSCSPISGHRSVSWYQQTPGQGLQFLFEYFSETQRNKGNFPGRFSGRQFSNSRSEMNVSTLELGDSALYLCASSPGTSAGNIQYFGAGTRLSVL.

This chain connects TRBV7-6 to TRBJ2-1; D call uncertain. The V gene lost 0 bases and the J gene lost 0 bases, with 6 bases spanning the gap. Per the germline V gene, CDR1 is SGHVS and CDR2 is FNYEAQ. CDR3 length: 15 residues. The CDR3 is CASSLAVGSYNEQFF. The CDR3 DNA reads as TGTGCCAGCAGCTTAGCCGTTGGCTCCTACAATGAGCAGTTCTTC.